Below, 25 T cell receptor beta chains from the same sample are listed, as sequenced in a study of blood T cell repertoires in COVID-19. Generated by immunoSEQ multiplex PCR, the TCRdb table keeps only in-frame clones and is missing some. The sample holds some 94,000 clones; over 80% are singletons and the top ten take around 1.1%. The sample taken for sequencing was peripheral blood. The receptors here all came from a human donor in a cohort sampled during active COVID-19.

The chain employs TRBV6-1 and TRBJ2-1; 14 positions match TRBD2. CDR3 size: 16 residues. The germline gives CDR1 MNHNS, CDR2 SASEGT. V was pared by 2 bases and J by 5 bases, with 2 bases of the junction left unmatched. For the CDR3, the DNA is TGTGCCAGCAGTGAAAGACTAGCGGGAGGGGACAATGAGCAGTTCTTC. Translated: CASSERLAGGDNEQFF.

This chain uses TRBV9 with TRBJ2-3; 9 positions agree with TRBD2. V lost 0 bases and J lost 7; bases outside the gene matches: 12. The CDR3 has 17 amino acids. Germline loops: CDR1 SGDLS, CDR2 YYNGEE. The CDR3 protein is CASSVVAAASGINTQYF. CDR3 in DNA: TGTGCCAGCAGCGTAGTGGCGGCGGCTAGCGGGATTAATACGCAGTATTTT.

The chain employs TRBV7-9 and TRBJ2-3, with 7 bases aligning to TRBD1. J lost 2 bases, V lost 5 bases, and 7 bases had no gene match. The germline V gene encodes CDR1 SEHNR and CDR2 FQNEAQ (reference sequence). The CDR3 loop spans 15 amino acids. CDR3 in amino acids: CASSARQGVTDTQYF. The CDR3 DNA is TGTGCCAGCAGCGCCCGACAGGGAGTCACAGATACGCAGTATTTT.

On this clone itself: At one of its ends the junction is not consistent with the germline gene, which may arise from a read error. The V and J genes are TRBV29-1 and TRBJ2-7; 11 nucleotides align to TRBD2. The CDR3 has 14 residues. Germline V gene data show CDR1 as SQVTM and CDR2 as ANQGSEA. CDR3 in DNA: TGCAGCGTCGAAGGGACTAGCGGCTCCTACGAGCAGTACTTC. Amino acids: CSVEGTSGSYEQYF.

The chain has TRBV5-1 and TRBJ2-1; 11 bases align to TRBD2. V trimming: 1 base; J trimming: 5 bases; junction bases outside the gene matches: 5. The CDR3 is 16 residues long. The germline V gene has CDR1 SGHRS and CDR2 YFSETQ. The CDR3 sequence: CASSLTTSGADNEQFF. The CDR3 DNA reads TGCGCCAGCAGCTTGACGACTAGCGGGGCGGACAATGAGCAGTTCTTC.

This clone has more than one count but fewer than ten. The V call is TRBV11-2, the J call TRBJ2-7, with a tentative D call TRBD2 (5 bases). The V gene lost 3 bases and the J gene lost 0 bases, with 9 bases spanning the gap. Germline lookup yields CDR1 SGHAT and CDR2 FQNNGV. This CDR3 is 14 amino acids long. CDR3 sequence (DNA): TGTGCCAGCAGCTTCAGCGGAAACTCCTACGAGCAGTACTTC. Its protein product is CASSFSGNSYEQYF.

For the CDR3, the DNA is TGTGCCAGCAGCTTGGACGCCGCGGTCGCCTCCCATGAGCAGTTCTTC. This translates into CASSLDAAVASHEQFF. This sequence joins TRBV5-4 and TRBJ2-1; D not resolved. V shed 0 bases and J shed 8 bases, with 18 bases lying between them. The CDR3 is 16 amino acids. The germline V gene encodes CDR1 SGHNT and CDR2 YYREEE (reference sequence).

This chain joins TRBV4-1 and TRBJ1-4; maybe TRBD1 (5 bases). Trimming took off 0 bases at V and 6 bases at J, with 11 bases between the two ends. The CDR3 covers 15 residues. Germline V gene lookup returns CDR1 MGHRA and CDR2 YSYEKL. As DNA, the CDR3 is TGCGCCAGCAGCCAAGATTCAGGGTCGGATGAAAAACTGTTTTTT. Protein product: CASSQDSGSDEKLFF.

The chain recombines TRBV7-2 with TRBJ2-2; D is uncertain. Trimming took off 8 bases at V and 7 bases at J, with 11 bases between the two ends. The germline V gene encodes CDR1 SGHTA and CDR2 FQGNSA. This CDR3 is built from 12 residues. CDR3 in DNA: TGTGCCAGCGGCCCGAGAGGCGGGGAGCTGTTTTTT. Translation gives CASGPRGGELFF.

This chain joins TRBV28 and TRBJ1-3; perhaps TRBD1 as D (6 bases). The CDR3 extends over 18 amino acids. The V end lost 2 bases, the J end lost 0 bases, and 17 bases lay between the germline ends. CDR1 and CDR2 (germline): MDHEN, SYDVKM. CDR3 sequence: CASSLTGQPGASGNTIYF. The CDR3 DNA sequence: TGTGCCAGCAGTTTAACCGGACAGCCAGGAGCCTCTGGAAACACCATATATTTT.

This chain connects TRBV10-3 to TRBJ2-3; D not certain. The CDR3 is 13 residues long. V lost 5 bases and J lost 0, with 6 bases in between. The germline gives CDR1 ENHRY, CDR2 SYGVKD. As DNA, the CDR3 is TGTGCCATCAGTCTTACTAGCACAGATACGCAGTATTTT. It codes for CAISLTSTDTQYF.

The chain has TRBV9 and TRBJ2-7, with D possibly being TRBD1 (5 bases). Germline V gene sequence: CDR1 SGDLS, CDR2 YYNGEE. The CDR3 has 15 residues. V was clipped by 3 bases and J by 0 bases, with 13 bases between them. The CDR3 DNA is TGTGCCAGCAGCGGACCGGCAGGGTTCTCCTACGAGCAGTACTTC. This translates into CASSGPAGFSYEQYF.

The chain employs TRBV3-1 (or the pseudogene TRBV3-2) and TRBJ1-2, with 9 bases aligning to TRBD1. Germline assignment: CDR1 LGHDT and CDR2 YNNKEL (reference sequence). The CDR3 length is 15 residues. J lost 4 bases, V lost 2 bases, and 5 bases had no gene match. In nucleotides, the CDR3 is TGTGCCAGCAGCCAACCCGGGACAGGGACCTATGGCTACACCTTC. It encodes CASSQPGTGTYGYTF.

The CDR3 reads CAWSGTGVPNYGYTF. In DNA form, the CDR3 reads TGTGCCTGGAGTGGGACAGGGGTCCCTAACTATGGCTACACCTTC. V and J are TRBV30 and TRBJ1-2; 9 positions match TRBD1. J was trimmed by 0 bases and V by 1 base; bases with no gene match: 3. Germline values: CDR1 GTSNPN, CDR2 SVGIG (reference sequence). The CDR3 covers 15 residues.

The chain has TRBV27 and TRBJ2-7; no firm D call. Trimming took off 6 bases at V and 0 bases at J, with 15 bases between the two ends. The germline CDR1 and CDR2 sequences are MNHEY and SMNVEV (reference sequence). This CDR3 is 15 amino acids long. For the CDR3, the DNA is TGTGCCAGCAGCCTAGGCCACGCGAGCTCCTACGAGCAGTACTTC. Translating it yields CASSLGHASSYEQYF.

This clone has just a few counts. The CDR3 DNA is TGTGCCAGCAGCCAAGAACAGGGCTCAGGTGAAAAACTGTTTTTT. It codes for CASSQEQGSGEKLFF. The chain uses TRBV3-1 (or the pseudogene TRBV3-2) and TRBJ1-4; D is perhaps TRBD1 (6 bases). This CDR3 spans 15 amino acids. V was cut by 0 bases and J by 7 bases, with 12 bases left in between. Germline CDR1 and CDR2: LGHDT and YNNKEL (reference sequence).

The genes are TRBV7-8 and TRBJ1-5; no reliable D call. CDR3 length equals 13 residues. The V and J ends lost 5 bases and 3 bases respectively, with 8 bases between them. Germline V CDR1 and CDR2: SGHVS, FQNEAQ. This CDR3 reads CASSPRLNQPQHF. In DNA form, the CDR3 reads TGTGCCAGCAGCCCCCGACTCAATCAGCCCCAGCATTTT.

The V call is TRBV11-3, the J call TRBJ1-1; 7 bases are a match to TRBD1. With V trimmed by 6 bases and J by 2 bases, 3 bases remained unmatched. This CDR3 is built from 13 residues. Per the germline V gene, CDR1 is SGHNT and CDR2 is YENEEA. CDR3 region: CASSSGGNTEAFF. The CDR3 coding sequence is TGTGCCAGCAGTTCAGGGGGAAACACTGAAGCTTTCTTT. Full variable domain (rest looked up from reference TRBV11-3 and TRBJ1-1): EAGVVQSPRYKIIEKKQPVAFWCNPISGHNTLYWYLQNLGQGPELLIRYENEEAVDDSQLPKDRFSAERLKGVDSTLKIQPAELGDSAVYLCASSSGGNTEAFFGQGTRLTVV.

The CDR3 nucleotides are TGTGCCAGCAGTTACGGACAGGGGGAGGGGGCTTTCTTT. Residues: CASSYGQGEGAFF. The gene calls are TRBV6-6 and TRBJ1-1; 10 bases match TRBD1. Germline V gene data show CDR1 as MNHNY and CDR2 as SVGAGI (reference sequence). Trimming removed 2 bases from V and 11 bases from J; junction bases left unmatched: 5. The CDR3 is 13 residues long.

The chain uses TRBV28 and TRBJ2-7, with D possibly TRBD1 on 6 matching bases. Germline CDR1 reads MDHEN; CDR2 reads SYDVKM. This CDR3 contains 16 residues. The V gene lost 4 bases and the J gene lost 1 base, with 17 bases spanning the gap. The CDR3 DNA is TGTGCCAGCAGTTCCACCTACAGGGAGAGGTCCTACGAGCAGTACTTC. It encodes CASSSTYRERSYEQYF.

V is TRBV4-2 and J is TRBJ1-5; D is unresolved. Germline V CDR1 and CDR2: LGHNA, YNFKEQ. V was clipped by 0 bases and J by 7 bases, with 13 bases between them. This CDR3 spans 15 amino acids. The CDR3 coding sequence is TGTGCCAGCAGCCAAGATTCGGGGTTGCAACAGCCCCAGCATTTT. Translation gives CASSQDSGLQQPQHF.

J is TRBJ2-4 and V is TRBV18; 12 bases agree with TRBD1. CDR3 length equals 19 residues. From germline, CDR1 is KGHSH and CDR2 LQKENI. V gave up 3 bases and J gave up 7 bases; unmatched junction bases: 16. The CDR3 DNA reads TGTGCCAGCTCACCTCTGGGACAGGGGGCTAAGACCCCAGGGAACATTCAGTACTTC. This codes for CASSPLGQGAKTPGNIQYF. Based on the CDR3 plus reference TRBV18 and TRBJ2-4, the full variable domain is NAGVMQNPRHLVRRRGQEARLRCSPMKGHSHVYWYRQLPEEGLKFMVYLQKENIIDESGMPKERFSAEFPKEGPSILRIQQVVRGDSAAYFCASSPLGQGAKTPGNIQYFGAGTRLSVL.

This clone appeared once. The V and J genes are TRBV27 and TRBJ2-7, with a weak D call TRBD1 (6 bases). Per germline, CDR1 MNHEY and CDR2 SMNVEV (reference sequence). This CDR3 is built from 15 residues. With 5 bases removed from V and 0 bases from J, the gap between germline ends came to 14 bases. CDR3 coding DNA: TGTGCCAGCAGTCCGTGGACAGCCTACTCCTACGAGCAGTACTTC. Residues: CASSPWTAYSYEQYF.

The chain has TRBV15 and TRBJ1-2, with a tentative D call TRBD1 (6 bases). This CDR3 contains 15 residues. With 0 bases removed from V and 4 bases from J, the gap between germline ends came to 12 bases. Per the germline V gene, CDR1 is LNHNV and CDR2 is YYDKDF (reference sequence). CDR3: CATSREGAGSYGYTF. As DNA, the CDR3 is TGTGCCACCAGCAGAGAGGGGGCTGGAAGCTATGGCTACACCTTC.

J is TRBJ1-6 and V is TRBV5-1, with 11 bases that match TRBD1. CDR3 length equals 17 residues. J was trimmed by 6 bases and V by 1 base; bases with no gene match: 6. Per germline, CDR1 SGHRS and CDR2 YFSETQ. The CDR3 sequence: CASSLRDRGASNSPLHF. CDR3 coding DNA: TGCGCCAGCAGCTTGAGGGACAGGGGGGCGTCTAATTCACCCCTCCACTTT.